Listed here are 22 T cell receptor beta chains from one sample, sequenced in a study of blood T cell repertoires in COVID-19. The method was immunoSEQ multiplex PCR; TCRdb's version includes in-frame clones alone and lacks a portion of them. The sample shows around 310,000 clones, nearly 90% of them seen only once. Sequencing was done on a sample of peripheral blood. The receptors were gathered from a woman between 35 and 50 years old with COVID-19, enrolled during active disease.

This chain uses TRBV7-2 with TRBJ2-3; D unresolved. Per the germline V gene, CDR1 is SGHTA and CDR2 is FQGNSA. V shed 2 bases and J shed 4 bases, with 10 bases lying between them. The CDR3 extends over 14 amino acids. The CDR3, as DNA: TGTGCCAGCAGCTTAAACCAGCGCCCAGATACGCAGTATTTT. Its translation is CASSLNQRPDTQYF.

The J gene is TRBJ2-5, the V gene TRBV9; 10 bases agree with TRBD2. V gave up 0 bases and J gave up 2 bases; unmatched junction bases: 7. The CDR3 runs to 17 residues. Germline values: CDR1 SGDLS, CDR2 YYNGEE. The CDR3 is CASSVAGAGGLQETQYF. CDR3 DNA: TGTGCCAGCAGCGTAGCGGGAGCGGGGGGGCTACAAGAGACCCAGTACTTC.

This clone has a single count. The chain couples TRBV19 to TRBJ2-7; maybe TRBD1 (6 bases). The CDR3 loop spans 16 amino acids. V lost 4 bases and J 0 bases, leaving 16 bases between the germline ends. The germline V gene encodes CDR1 LNHDA and CDR2 SQIVND (reference sequence). CDR3: CASSRAGTTSSYEQYF. CDR3 nucleotides: TGTGCCAGTAGTAGAGCCGGGACAACGAGCTCCTACGAGCAGTACTTC.

The chain is built from TRBV12-5 and TRBJ2-1; 11 bases are a match to TRBD2. Germline V CDR1 and CDR2: LGHNT, FRNRAP. The CDR3 extends over 15 amino acids. V shed 5 bases, J shed 8 bases, and the junction held 8 bases outside the gene matches. The CDR3 region is CASGVVAGGLYEQFF. The CDR3 DNA follows: TGTGCTAGTGGTGTAGTAGCGGGGGGGCTGTATGAGCAGTTCTTC.

The chain links TRBV10-3 to TRBJ2-7; 14 nucleotides agree with TRBD2. Unmatched junction bases numbered 5, after V lost 10 bases and J lost 3 bases. Germline V gives CDR1 ENHRY, CDR2 SYGVKD. CDR3 length: 14 residues. CDR3 in DNA: TGTGCCACGAGACTAGCGGGAGGGGTCTACGAGCAGTACTTC. Amino acid sequence: CATRLAGGVYEQYF.

The chain has TRBV4-1 and TRBJ1-3; D is undetermined. Between the trimmed V and J ends, which lost 7 bases and 0 bases, there was a span of 10 bases. The CDR3 runs to 14 residues. Germline V gene data show CDR1 as MGHRA and CDR2 as YSYEKL. The CDR3 reads CASKRVLSGNTIYF. The CDR3 DNA is TGCGCCAGCAAGAGGGTTCTCTCTGGAAACACCATATATTTT.

J is TRBJ1-5 and V is TRBV28; perhaps TRBD1 as D (5 bases). Trimming left V 7 bases short and J 0 bases short, with 7 bases between. Germline V gene lookup returns CDR1 MDHEN and CDR2 SYDVKM. The CDR3 is made up of 13 amino acids. The CDR3 DNA follows: TGTGCCAGCACAGGGTATAGCAATCAGCCCCAGCATTTT. This sequence encodes CASTGYSNQPQHF. Looking up the rest from reference TRBV28 and TRBJ1-5 gives the full variable domain: DVKVTQSSRYLVKRTGEKVFLECVQDMDHENMFWYRQDPGLGLRLIYFSYDVKMKEKGDIPEGYSVSREKKERFSLILESASTNQTSMYLCASTGYSNQPQHFGDGTRLSIL.

This chain uses TRBV11-2 with TRBJ2-1, with D possibly TRBD2 on 6 matching bases. In germline, CDR1 is SGHAT, CDR2 FQNNGV. Trimming removed 1 base at V and 7 bases at J, with 11 bases between. The CDR3 is 14 residues long. CDR3 coding DNA: TGTGCCAGCAGCTTAGCGGGAGCCAATAATGAGCAGTTCTTC. It translates to CASSLAGANNEQFF.

This chain joins TRBV19 and TRBJ1-5; D gene uncertain. CDR3 length equals 13 residues. Germline V lookup: CDR1 LNHDA, CDR2 SQIVND (reference sequence). Trimming removed 3 bases from V and 9 bases from J, with 12 bases in between. The CDR3 DNA follows: TGTGCCAGTAGTATGGGCCCACTCGGGCCCCAGCATTTT. The encoded protein is CASSMGPLGPQHF.

The rearrangement uses TRBV5-4 and TRBJ1-4, with D tentatively TRBD1 (6 bases). V dropped 3 bases and J dropped 8 bases, with 11 bases sitting between them. In germline, CDR1 is SGHNT, CDR2 YYREEE (reference sequence). CDR3 length equals 13 residues. The DNA for the CDR3 is TGTGCCAGCAGCTCGCCAGGGGAAGAAAAACTGTTTTTT. This translates into CASSSPGEEKLFF.

V and J are TRBV14 and TRBJ2-3; D is ambiguous. Trimming stripped 0 bases from V and 2 bases from J, with 21 bases between. Germline V gives CDR1 SGHDN, CDR2 FVKESK. The CDR3 runs 19 residues. This chain's CDR3 is CASSQDIPTPTRDTDTQYF. CDR3 nucleotides: TGTGCCAGCAGCCAAGATATTCCAACCCCGACACGAGACACAGATACGCAGTATTTT. Supplemented by reference TRBV14 and TRBJ2-3, the full variable domain reads EAGVTQFPSHSVIEKGQTVTLRCDPISGHDNLYWYRRVMGKEIKFLLHFVKESKQDESGMPNNRFLAERTGGTYSTLKVQPAELEDSGVYFCASSQDIPTPTRDTDTQYFGPGTRLTVL.

V and J are TRBV7-9 and TRBJ2-3, with a tentative D call TRBD1 (7 bases). CDR1 is SEHNR, CDR2 FQNEAQ, per germline (reference sequence). CDR3 length equals 14 residues. V gave up 5 bases and J gave up 3 bases, with 12 bases separating them. The CDR3 nucleotides read TGTGCCAGCAGCGCGGGACAGAAAACAGATACGCAGTATTTT. It encodes CASSAGQKTDTQYF. Full variable domain (remainder filled in from reference TRBV7-9 and TRBJ2-3): DTGVSQNPRHKITKRGQNVTFRCDPISEHNRLYWYRQTLGQGPEFLTYFQNEAQLEKSRLLSDRFSAERPKGSFSTLEIQRTEQGDSAMYLCASSAGQKTDTQYFGPGTRLTVL.

This clone was seen just once. The chain links TRBV4-3 to TRBJ1-5; TRBD1 agrees at 10 bases. After removal of 4 bases from V and 5 bases from J, the junction contained 5 bases not matched to a gene. CDR1 is LGHNA and CDR2 is YSLEER in the germline V gene. This CDR3 is 15 amino acids long. DNA for the CDR3: TGCGCCAGCAGCCGGGGACAGGGGTTAGATCAGCCCCAGCATTTT. Translation: CASSRGQGLDQPQHF.

This sequence joins TRBV20-1 and TRBJ1-2; TRBD1 matches at 10 bases. The CDR3 has 14 residues. The V segment lost 3 bases and the J segment 4 bases; nucleotides outside the gene matches: 5. Germline V lookup: CDR1 DFQATT, CDR2 SNEGSKA (reference sequence). Here the CDR3 reads CSASRQGAGYGYTF. DNA of the CDR3: TGCAGTGCTAGTCGACAGGGGGCAGGCTATGGCTACACCTTC.

The V call is TRBV6-1, the J call TRBJ2-7; TRBD1 might be the D (5 bases). The CDR3 length is 13 residues. Between the trimmed V and J ends, which lost 3 bases and 0 bases, there was a span of 6 bases. Germline CDR1 is MNHNS and CDR2 is SASEGT. CDR3 residues: CASSETVSYEQYF. CDR3 DNA: TGTGCCAGCAGTGAGACAGTCTCCTACGAGCAGTACTTC.

V usage is TRBV24-1 and J usage is TRBJ2-2, with 7 bases that match TRBD1. Germline trimming cut 4 bases from V and 1 base from J; bases unmatched to any gene: 5. Germline V lookup: CDR1 KGHDR, CDR2 SFDVKD. The CDR3 is 16 residues long. For the CDR3, the DNA is TGTGCCACCAGTGACTCCGACAGGGAGAACACCGGGGAGCTGTTTTTT. This sequence encodes CATSDSDRENTGELFF.

The chain employs TRBV6-4 and TRBJ1-6, with D unresolved. This CDR3 contains 18 residues. CDR1 MRHNA and CDR2 SNTAGT come from the germline V gene. The ends were cut back, 9 bases at V and 13 bases at J, with 34 bases in the middle. The CDR3 reads CASTPHFHPTVRGSPLHF. The CDR3 DNA reads as TGTGCCAGTACCCCCCACTTTCACCCCACGGTGAGAGGTTCCCCCCTCCACTTT.

Only a few counts were recorded for this clone. The chain is built from TRBV7-6 and TRBJ2-3; 9 nucleotides align to TRBD2. This CDR3 is built from 16 residues. The germline gives CDR1 SGHVS, CDR2 FNYEAQ. Losses at the gene ends were 0 bases for V and 5 bases for J; bases not matched to a gene: 6. The CDR3 bases are TGTGCCAGCAGCTTAGCGCCTAGCGGGATCGTAGATACGCAGTATTTT. It encodes CASSLAPSGIVDTQYF. The entire variable domain, with the rest obtained from reference TRBV7-6 and TRBJ2-3, is as follows: GAGVSQSPRYKVTKRGQDVALRCDPISGHVSLYWYRQALGQGPEFLTYFNYEAQQDKSGLPNDRFSAERPEGSISTLTIQRTEQRDSAMYRCASSLAPSGIVDTQYFGPGTRLTVL.

The rearrangement uses TRBV7-8 and TRBJ2-7, with 11 bases matching TRBD1. CDR1 and CDR2 from the germline V gene are SGHVS and FQNEAQ. CDR3 length: 19 amino acids. V trimming: 7 bases; J trimming: 0 bases; junction bases outside the gene matches: 17. CDR3 nucleotides: TGTGCCAGCAAATCAAGTCGCGGACAGGGGGCGGCCCTCTCCTACGAGCAGTACTTC. This translates into CASKSSRGQGAALSYEQYF. Supplemented by reference TRBV7-8 and TRBJ2-7, the full variable domain reads GAGVSQSPRYKVAKRGQDVALRCDPISGHVSLFWYQQALGQGPEFLTYFQNEAQLDKSGLPSDRFFAERPEGSVSTLKIQRTQQEDSAVYLCASKSSRGQGAALSYEQYFGPGTRLTVT.

The V call is TRBV5-4, the J call TRBJ2-1, with TRBD1 matching 10 bases. CDR3 length equals 16 residues. CDR1 and CDR2 (germline): SGHNT, YYREEE (reference sequence). With V trimmed by 2 bases and J by 6 bases, 8 bases remained unmatched. This CDR3 reads CASSLPGQGGSNEQFF. CDR3 DNA: TGTGCCAGCAGCTTACCTGGACAGGGGGGGTCCAATGAGCAGTTCTTC. The full variable domain, rest sourced from reference TRBV5-4 and TRBJ2-1, is ETGVTQSPTHLIKTRGQQVTLRCSSQSGHNTVSWYQQALGQGPQFIFQYYREEENGRGNFPPRFSGLQFPNYSSELNVNALELDDSALYLCASSLPGQGGSNEQFFGPGTRLTVL.

CDR3 amino acids: CSASETVTGNTIYF. The CDR3 DNA reads as TGCAGTGCTAGTGAAACAGTTACTGGAAACACCATATATTTT. The rearrangement links TRBV20-1 to TRBJ1-3, with D unresolved. The V and J ends lost 3 bases and 2 bases respectively, with 11 bases between them. Germline loops: CDR1 DFQATT, CDR2 SNEGSKA (reference sequence). The CDR3 spans 14 residues.

The chain joins TRBV5-8 to TRBJ2-1; 8 bases align to TRBD2. The CDR3 loop spans 14 amino acids. Trimming cost V 7 bases and J 4 bases; bases outside gene matches: 7. Germline V lookup: CDR1 SGHTS, CDR2 YDEGEE. The CDR3 region has the DNA TGTGCCAGCCGAAACAGCGGGAGTTACAATGAGCAGTTCTTC. Translated: CASRNSGSYNEQFF.